These T cell receptor beta chains were read from a single sample in a study of blood T cells in healthy people across ages. TCRdb analysed the 5' RACE reads with MiXCR anew, one entry per CDR3 protein. The data show hundreds of thousands of distinct CDR3 sequences, with roughly three fifths seen just once and around 24% held by the top ten. Sequences were obtained from blood. These receptors originate from a man in his forties in good health. CDR3s include the opening cysteine and the closing phenylalanine or tryptophan. A D gene is named only where the DNA matches it firmly. A row's size may be missing; if present it is once, few, many or a size class.

d_gene: TRBD2; j_gene: TRBJ2-1; v_gene: TRBV28; abundance: -; CDR3aa: CASSTGRAAYNEQFF; CDR3nt: TGTGCCAGCAGCACCGGGAGGGCCGCCTACAATGAGCAGTTCTTC
d_gene: TRBD2; j_gene: TRBJ2-1; v_gene: TRBV3-1; abundance: -; CDR3aa: CASSQMASGSNEQFF; CDR3nt: TGTGCCAGCAGCCAGATGGCTAGCGGGAGCAATGAGCAGTTCTTC
d_gene: -; j_gene: TRBJ2-5; v_gene: TRBV10-3; abundance: -; CDR3aa: CAISVSRGGEETQYF; CDR3nt: TGTGCCATCAGTGTCAGTCGCGGCGGGGAAGAGACCCAGTACTTC
d_gene: TRBD2; j_gene: TRBJ2-3; v_gene: TRBV5-1; abundance: -; CDR3aa: CASSYVLAGGSNTQYF; CDR3nt: TGCGCCAGCAGCTACGTCCTAGCGGGGGGTTCAAATACGCAGTATTTT
d_gene: -; j_gene: TRBJ2-1; v_gene: TRBV12-3/TRBV12-4; abundance: -; CDR3aa: CASSLISQNNEQFF; CDR3nt: TGTGCCAGCAGTTTGATCAGCCAGAACAATGAGCAGTTCTTC
d_gene: TRBD2; j_gene: TRBJ2-3; v_gene: TRBV5-1; abundance: many; CDR3aa: CASSLNSPLLAASTDTQYF; CDR3nt: TGCGCCAGCAGCTTGAATTCCCCCTTACTAGCGGCGAGCACAGATACGCAGTATTTT
d_gene: TRBD1; j_gene: TRBJ2-7; v_gene: TRBV27; abundance: few; CDR3aa: CASKDRAYYEQYF; CDR3nt: TGTGCCAGCAAGGACAGGGCTTACTACGAGCAGTACTTC
d_gene: -; j_gene: TRBJ2-5; v_gene: TRBV6-5; abundance: few; CDR3aa: CASSRGTPQETQYF; CDR3nt: TGTGCCAGTTCCCGGGGGACTCCCCAAGAGACCCAGTACTTC
d_gene: TRBD2; j_gene: TRBJ2-7; v_gene: TRBV20-1; abundance: -; CDR3aa: CSARGPTGTTFYEQYF; CDR3nt: TGCAGTGCTAGAGGCCCCACCGGGACTACATTTTACGAGCAGTACTTC
d_gene: -; j_gene: TRBJ2-1; v_gene: TRBV25-1; abundance: -; CDR3aa: CASSDLRGISYNEQFF; CDR3nt: TGTGCCAGCAGTGACCTACGGGGGATCTCCTACAATGAGCAGTTCTTC
d_gene: TRBD1; j_gene: TRBJ2-1; v_gene: TRBV29-1; abundance: many; CDR3aa: CSVSLRQGTVNEQFF; CDR3nt: TGCAGCGTCTCCCTTCGGCAGGGGACAGTCAATGAGCAGTTCTTC
d_gene: -; j_gene: TRBJ1-1; v_gene: TRBV2; abundance: -; CDR3aa: CASRRVNTEAFF; CDR3nt: TGTGCCAGCAGGAGGGTGAACACTGAAGCTTTCTTT
d_gene: TRBD2; j_gene: TRBJ2-1; v_gene: TRBV2; abundance: -; CDR3aa: CASRESGRKYNEQFF; CDR3nt: TGTGCCAGCAGGGAGAGCGGGAGGAAGTACAATGAGCAGTTCTTC
d_gene: TRBD2; j_gene: TRBJ2-7; v_gene: TRBV6-5; abundance: -; CDR3aa: CASSPTSGGLYEQYF; CDR3nt: TGTGCCAGCAGTCCAACTAGCGGGGGGCTCTACGAGCAGTACTTC
d_gene: TRBD2; j_gene: TRBJ2-7; v_gene: TRBV29-1; abundance: -; CDR3aa: CSVVSGRANYEQYF; CDR3nt: TGCAGCGTTGTTAGCGGGAGGGCCAACTACGAGCAGTACTTC
d_gene: -; j_gene: TRBJ2-5; v_gene: TRBV11-2; abundance: -; CDR3aa: CASSFVQGRETQYF; CDR3nt: TGTGCCAGCAGCTTTGTCCAGGGGCGAGAGACCCAGTACTTC
d_gene: -; j_gene: TRBJ2-6; v_gene: TRBV27; abundance: -; CDR3aa: CASSLLPPGSGANVLTF; CDR3nt: TGTGCCAGCAGTTTATTACCCCCAGGGTCTGGGGCCAACGTCCTGACTTTC
d_gene: -; j_gene: TRBJ1-2; v_gene: TRBV14; abundance: -; CDR3aa: CASSQDIPRIAGGYTF; CDR3nt: TGTGCCAGCAGCCAAGATATCCCCCGGATCGCGGGGGGCTACACCTTC
d_gene: TRBD1; j_gene: TRBJ2-7; v_gene: TRBV28; abundance: few; CDR3aa: CASSRPGQGDYEQYF; CDR3nt: TGTGCCAGCAGTCGACCGGGACAGGGGGACTACGAGCAGTACTTC
d_gene: TRBD2; j_gene: TRBJ2-4; v_gene: TRBV25-1; abundance: -; CDR3aa: CAAVLRTSGENIQYF; CDR3nt: TGTGCCGCGGTTCTGAGGACTAGCGGGGAAAACATTCAGTACTTC
d_gene: -; j_gene: TRBJ2-5; v_gene: TRBV9; abundance: few; CDR3aa: CASSVGVRETQYF; CDR3nt: TGTGCCAGCAGCGTAGGTGTGAGAGAGACCCAGTACTTC
d_gene: TRBD1; j_gene: TRBJ1-5; v_gene: TRBV20-1; abundance: -; CDR3aa: CSANRQGTQPQHF; CDR3nt: TGCAGTGCTAACCGACAGGGCACTCAGCCCCAGCATTTT
d_gene: -; j_gene: TRBJ2-7; v_gene: TRBV4-2; abundance: few; CDR3aa: CASSQAGQPYEQYF; CDR3nt: TGTGCCAGCAGCCAAGCCGGACAGCCCTACGAGCAGTACTTC
d_gene: -; j_gene: TRBJ2-7; v_gene: TRBV7-9; abundance: few; CDR3aa: CASSLAWGRDEQYF; CDR3nt: TGTGCCAGCAGCTTAGCGTGGGGCAGGGACGAGCAGTACTTC
d_gene: -; j_gene: TRBJ2-7; v_gene: TRBV12-5; abundance: -; CDR3aa: CASALPLPAYEQYF; CDR3nt: TGTGCTAGTGCCCTTCCCCTCCCGGCATACGAGCAGTACTTC
d_gene: TRBD1; j_gene: TRBJ1-2; v_gene: TRBV5-1; abundance: -; CDR3aa: CASSTGQGNHGYTF; CDR3nt: TGCGCCAGCAGCACGGGACAGGGGAACCATGGCTACACCTTC
d_gene: -; j_gene: TRBJ1-1; v_gene: TRBV3-1; abundance: -; CDR3aa: CASSPPMGEAFF; CDR3nt: TGTGCCAGCAGCCCCCCCATGGGTGAAGCTTTCTTT
d_gene: TRBD2; j_gene: TRBJ2-1; v_gene: TRBV27; abundance: -; CDR3aa: CASNRRTSGRAREQFF; CDR3nt: TGTGCCAGCAATCGGAGGACTAGCGGGAGGGCCAGGGAGCAGTTCTTC
d_gene: TRBD2; j_gene: TRBJ2-1; v_gene: TRBV20-1; abundance: few; CDR3aa: CSASGSRTSGDNEQFF; CDR3nt: TGCAGTGCTAGCGGTTCCCGGACTAGCGGGGACAATGAGCAGTTCTTC
d_gene: -; j_gene: TRBJ2-3; v_gene: TRBV9; abundance: -; CDR3aa: CASSVVGTGSTDTQYF; CDR3nt: TGTGCCAGCAGCGTAGTTGGGACGGGGAGCACAGATACGCAGTATTTT
d_gene: -; j_gene: TRBJ2-7; v_gene: TRBV5-1; abundance: few; CDR3aa: CASSSGQKIAGLSYNEQYF; CDR3nt: TGCGCCAGCAGCTCGGGACAGAAAATAGCGGGTCTCTCCTACAATGAGCAGTACTTC
d_gene: -; j_gene: TRBJ2-1; v_gene: TRBV28; abundance: -; CDR3aa: CASSLSKVYQGWWEDNNEQFF; CDR3nt: TGTGCCAGCAGTTTATCGAAGGTGTATCAGGGGTGGTGGGAGGATAACAATGAGCAGTTCTTC
d_gene: TRBD1; j_gene: TRBJ2-3; v_gene: TRBV3-1; abundance: -; CDR3aa: CASSRGTGGTDTQYF; CDR3nt: TGTGCCAGCAGCCGCGGGACAGGGGGCACAGATACGCAGTATTTT
d_gene: TRBD2; j_gene: TRBJ2-2; v_gene: TRBV3-1; abundance: -; CDR3aa: CASSLSTSGGPNTGELFF; CDR3nt: TGTGCCAGCAGCCTCTCGACTAGCGGGGGCCCAAACACCGGGGAGCTGTTTTTT
d_gene: -; j_gene: TRBJ2-1; v_gene: TRBV7-2; abundance: few; CDR3aa: CASSLRASSDQEQFF; CDR3nt: TGTGCCAGCAGCCTACGGGCGTCTAGCGATCAAGAGCAGTTCTTC
d_gene: -; j_gene: TRBJ2-4; v_gene: TRBV12-3/TRBV12-4; abundance: -; CDR3aa: CASSSTPEAKNIQYF; CDR3nt: TGTGCCAGCAGTTCTACACCAGAAGCCAAAAACATTCAGTACTTC
d_gene: -; j_gene: TRBJ2-1; v_gene: TRBV4-3; abundance: -; CDR3aa: CASSQDQSFYNVQFF; CDR3nt: TGCGCCAGCAGCCAAGACCAATCGTTCTACAATGTGCAGTTCTTC
d_gene: -; j_gene: TRBJ2-2; v_gene: TRBV7-2; abundance: -; CDR3aa: CASSLWGSGELFF; CDR3nt: TGTGCCAGCAGCTTATGGGGATCGGGGGAGCTGTTTTTT
d_gene: TRBD1; j_gene: TRBJ2-7; v_gene: TRBV20-1; abundance: -; CDR3aa: CSASGTGGDEQYF; CDR3nt: TGCAGTGCTTCAGGGACAGGGGGCGACGAGCAGTACTTC
d_gene: -; j_gene: TRBJ2-1; v_gene: TRBV25-1; abundance: once; CDR3aa: CASSGGGTRVRPYNEQFF; CDR3nt: TGTGCCAGCAGTGGGGGTGGGACTCGCGTTCGGCCCTACAATGAGCAGTTCTTC
d_gene: -; j_gene: TRBJ1-5; v_gene: TRBV6-1; abundance: -; CDR3aa: CASSEYQPQHF; CDR3nt: TGTGCCAGCAGTGAATATCAGCCCCAGCATTTT
d_gene: -; j_gene: TRBJ2-3; v_gene: TRBV5-1; abundance: many; CDR3aa: CASSPARGEGTDTQYF; CDR3nt: TGCGCCAGCAGCCCCGCTAGGGGCGAGGGCACAGATACGCAGTATTTT
d_gene: TRBD2; j_gene: TRBJ2-5; v_gene: TRBV7-2; abundance: few; CDR3aa: CASSRDYFVQETQYF; CDR3nt: TGTGCCAGCAGCCGGGACTACTTTGTACAAGAGACCCAGTACTTC
d_gene: TRBD2; j_gene: TRBJ2-2; v_gene: TRBV20-1; abundance: -; CDR3aa: CSARDPGGGSTLFF; CDR3nt: TGCAGTGCTAGAGATCCGGGGGGGGGCTCAACGCTGTTTTTT
d_gene: -; j_gene: TRBJ2-1; v_gene: TRBV7-2; abundance: few; CDR3aa: CASSLEGTRTANEQFF; CDR3nt: TGTGCCAGCAGCTTAGAAGGGACGCGAACGGCAAATGAGCAGTTCTTC
d_gene: -; j_gene: TRBJ2-7; v_gene: TRBV9; abundance: -; CDR3aa: CASSEQTYNEQYF; CDR3nt: TGTGCCAGCAGCGAACAGACCTACAATGAGCAGTACTTC
d_gene: -; j_gene: TRBJ1-6; v_gene: TRBV9; abundance: -; CDR3aa: CASSVGPRDSPLHF; CDR3nt: TGTGCCAGCAGCGTAGGACCCCGAGATTCACCCCTCCACTTT
d_gene: TRBD1; j_gene: TRBJ2-5; v_gene: TRBV11-2; abundance: -; CDR3aa: CASSRQGWQETQYF; CDR3nt: TGTGCCAGCAGTCGACAGGGGTGGCAAGAGACCCAGTACTTC
d_gene: -; j_gene: TRBJ1-2; v_gene: TRBV7-2; abundance: -; CDR3aa: CASSIRDRYGYTF; CDR3nt: TGTGCCAGCAGCATAAGGGACCGCTATGGCTACACCTTC
d_gene: -; j_gene: TRBJ1-1; v_gene: TRBV7-9; abundance: -; CDR3aa: CASSLEKRALRTEAFF; CDR3nt: TGTGCCAGCAGCTTAGAGAAGCGGGCCCTACGGACTGAAGCTTTCTTT